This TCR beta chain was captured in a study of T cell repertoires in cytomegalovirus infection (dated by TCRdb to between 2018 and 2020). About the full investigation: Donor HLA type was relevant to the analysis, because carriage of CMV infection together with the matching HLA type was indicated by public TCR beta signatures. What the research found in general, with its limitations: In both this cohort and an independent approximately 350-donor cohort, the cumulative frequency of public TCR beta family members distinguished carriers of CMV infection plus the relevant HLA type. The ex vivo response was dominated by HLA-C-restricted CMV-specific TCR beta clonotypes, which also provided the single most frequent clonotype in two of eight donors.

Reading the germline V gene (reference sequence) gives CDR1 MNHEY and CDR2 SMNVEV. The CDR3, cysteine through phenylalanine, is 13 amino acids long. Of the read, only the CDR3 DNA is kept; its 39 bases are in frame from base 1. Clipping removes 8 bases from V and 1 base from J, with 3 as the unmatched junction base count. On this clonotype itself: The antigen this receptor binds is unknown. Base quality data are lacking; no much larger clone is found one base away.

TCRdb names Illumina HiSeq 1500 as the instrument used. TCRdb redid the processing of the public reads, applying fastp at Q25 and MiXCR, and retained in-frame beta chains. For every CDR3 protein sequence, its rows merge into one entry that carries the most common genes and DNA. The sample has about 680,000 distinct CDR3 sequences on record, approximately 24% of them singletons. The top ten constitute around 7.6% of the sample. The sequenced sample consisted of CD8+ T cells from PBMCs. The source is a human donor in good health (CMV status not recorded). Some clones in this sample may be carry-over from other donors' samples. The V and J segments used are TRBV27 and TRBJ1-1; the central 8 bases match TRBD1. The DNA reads TGTGCCAGCGGAACAGGGGGGAACACTGAAGCTTTCTTT. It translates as CASGTGGNTEAFF.